The T cell receptor beta chain described here comes from a study of beta chain features in type 1 diabetes. Study-level background: Investigators examined some 100 million sorted cells across all samples. General study points: Patients with Type 1 diabetes showed moderately but significantly shorter TCRB CDR3s in all four CD4+ subsets.

Germline V gene data show CDR1 as SEHNR and CDR2 as FQNEAQ (reference sequence). J was trimmed by 4 bases and V by 8 bases; bases with no gene match: 6. This CDR3 region has 14 residues. Sequenced material consisted of expressed TCRB transcripts (all of the isolated RNA was reverse transcribed). Produced via immunoSEQ multiplex PCR; TCRdb's table is partial and in-frame only. This sample carries approximately 150,000 clones, roughly 60% of them seen once, and the ten largest clones take around 0.08%. This clone was seen a single time. The target antigen is unknown. V is TRBV7-9 and J is TRBJ1-5; TRBD1 matches 9 bases. This clonotype originated in a man younger than 45 with type 1 diabetes. Sequenced: naive CD4+ T cells from blood. Written as DNA, the CDR3 is TGTGCCAGCGGTATAGGACAGGGGAATCAGCCCCAGCATTTT. Protein: CASGIGQGNQPQHF.